The text below deals with one T cell receptor (beta chain). This record comes from a study of blood T cell repertoires in COVID-19. About the research overall: Some COVID-19 samples were acute and others convalescent; all came from the United States, Italy and Spain. Sources were T cells, B-cell-depleted T cells, or PBMCs; the material itself was cDNA or gDNA.

In the source study's methods: Amplification of reference gene primers provided the estimated nucleated cell counts. Data came from immunoSEQ multiplex PCR; TCRdb stores just in-frame clones and leaves some out. V, J and clone size reflect that table, while D and trimming were determined from the DNA. Of some 170,000 clones in the sample, roughly 87% were seen once. This receptor was obtained from a human donor with acute COVID-19. The donor label of this sample is uncertain. Sequencing input: PBMCs or T cells enriched from blood (not recorded which).

CDR3: CASRRDRSLNTEAFF. The CDR3 DNA follows: TGCGCCAGCAGGCGGGACAGGAGTTTGAACACTGAAGCTTTCTTT. The rearrangement links TRBV4-1 to TRBJ1-1; 8 nucleotides agree with TRBD1. V lost 6 bases and J lost 0; bases outside the gene matches: 6. Germline assignment: CDR1 MGHRA and CDR2 YSYEKL. CDR3 length equals 15 residues.